The entry below gives a single TCR beta chain sequence along with its context. What antigen it recognizes has not been identified. Base qualities are not provided; no much larger clone lies one nucleotide away. Its CDR3 holds 18 amino acids, cysteine through phenylalanine. Only the CDR3 region is kept as DNA, spanning 54 bases read in frame from base 1. V is clipped by 0 bases and J by 4 bases, and the sequence between their germline boundaries is 21 bases long. Taken from the germline V gene (reference sequence), the CDR1 and CDR2 loops are LNHNV and YYDKDF. The data belong to a study of blood T cell repertoires in COVID-19 (dated by TCRdb to the early 2020s). Concerning the study at large: Collaborator samples came from the United States, Italy and Spain and covered acute and convalescent phases of COVID-19. The prospective study material was composed of cDNA or gDNA derived from T cells, B-cell-depleted T cells, or PBMCs. Subjects who had been exposed to COVID-19, were actively infected with it, or had recovered from it provided the deeply sampled blood TCRbeta repertoires that made up the dataset. The repertoires were released in a freely available public database intended as a resource for research on the immune response to SARS-CoV-2. Samples came from the ongoing ImmuneRACE study (first 160 participants) plus 1,254 subjects from 6 global collaborators. The sample metadata nearly always contained a de-identified subject ID, COVID-19 status, age in years and sex. Where available, HLA class I and class II types were obtained from metadata supplied by the sample provider rather than from assay-based typing.

What the work shows at the level of the full study, not this receptor alone: The amount of clinical and demographic metadata varied by source and participant and was provided uncurated.

Whole blood was collected in K2EDTA tubes by collaborating institutions according to the institutions' own protocols. For TCRbeta analysis, collaborators shipped samples in one of three forms: frozen whole blood, isolated PBMCs, or DNA extracted from either of those sample types. TCRbeta CDR3 regions were amplified from genomic DNA using the immunoSEQ Assay, a bias-controlled multiplex PCR. The source study handled its data this way. The number of nucleated cells in each sample was estimated by amplification of reference gene primers within the assay. To quantify the absolute abundance of each unique TCRbeta CDR3 rearrangement, sequence reads were collapsed and filtered. For each sample, productive Simpson clonality was calculated by taking the square root of Simpson's diversity index across productive rearrangements. TCRdb's version of the immuneACCESS table is confined to in-frame rearrangements and falls short of the full clone set. An unresolved V gene accounts for under half of the shortfall where checked; the remainder is of unknown origin. The V and J calls and the clone size are those of that table, but D and trimming were determined from the DNA. The sample table records about 33,000 clones; roughly 85% of these occur just once. The ten largest make up around 5% of the sample.

The sample was peripheral blood. The V and J genes are TRBV15 and TRBJ2-5, with the D gene uncertain. The sequence came from a woman aged 80 or older with active or convalescent COVID-19. The DNA is as follows: TGTGCCACCAGCAGAGATCATCCCTCGGCAGGATTGGGAGAGACCCAGTACTTC. Its protein product is CATSRDHPSAGLGETQYF. Reference TRBV15 and TRBJ2-5 proteins supply the regions before and after the CDR3; the full variable domain is: DAMVIQNPRYQVTQFGKPVTLSCSQTLNHNVMYWYQQKSSQAPKLLFHYYDKDFNNEADTPDNFQSRRPNTSFCFLDIRSPGLGDTAMYLCATSRDHPSAGLGETQYFGPGTRLLVL.